These T cell receptor beta chains were read from a single sample in a study of spatial heterogeneity in lung cancer. MiXCR was run by TCRdb on the 5' RACE reads, yielding one entry per CDR3 protein. Of some 20,000 distinct CDR3 sequences in the sample, 3% to 3.5% were seen once. Source: PBMCs, taken at surgery. The receptors come from a female donor with early-stage non-small cell lung cancer. Both conserved end residues are part of each CDR3. Each record gives: D gene, clone size, V gene, J gene, CDR3 protein, CDR3 DNA. The D gene is left open where the match is weak. The size of a clone is reported for some rows only, either as once, few or many, or as a class for expanded clones.

d_call: -; clone_size: many; v_call: TRBV7-6; j_call: TRBJ2-7; cdr3_aa: CASSSEGGPYEQYF; cdr3_nt: TGTGCCAGCAGCTCCGAGGGGGGGCCCTACGAGCAGTACTTC
d_call: -; clone_size: many; v_call: TRBV19; j_call: TRBJ2-7; cdr3_aa: CASSFEGISYEQYF; cdr3_nt: TGTGCCAGTAGTTTCGAGGGTATCTCCTACGAGCAGTACTTC
d_call: TRBD1; clone_size: few; v_call: TRBV3-1; j_call: TRBJ2-1; cdr3_aa: CASSHAAGGRYNEQFF; cdr3_nt: TGTGCCAGCAGCCACGCGGCAGGGGGCAGGTACAATGAGCAGTTCTTC
d_call: TRBD1; clone_size: -; v_call: TRBV30; j_call: TRBJ2-7; cdr3_aa: CAWSETGVEQYF; cdr3_nt: TGTGCCTGGAGCGAGACAGGGGTCGAGCAGTACTTC
d_call: -; clone_size: many; v_call: TRBV20-1; j_call: TRBJ1-2; cdr3_aa: CSASPASDYYGYTF; cdr3_nt: TGCAGTGCTAGCCCCGCCTCGGACTACTATGGCTACACCTTC
d_call: -; clone_size: many; v_call: TRBV3-1; j_call: TRBJ2-7; cdr3_aa: CASSQRAIAGKISYEQYF; cdr3_nt: TGTGCCAGCAGCCAAAGGGCTATCGCGGGGAAAATCTCCTACGAGCAGTACTTC
d_call: TRBD2; clone_size: many; v_call: TRBV2; j_call: TRBJ2-2; cdr3_aa: CASRGLAQNGELFF; cdr3_nt: TGTGCCAGCAGAGGACTAGCGCAAAACGGGGAGCTGTTTTTT
d_call: -; clone_size: -; v_call: TRBV7-3; j_call: TRBJ1-2; cdr3_aa: CASSLGPDSNYGYTF; cdr3_nt: TGTGCCAGCAGCTTAGGGCCCGACAGTAACTATGGCTACACCTTC
d_call: TRBD1; clone_size: few; v_call: TRBV3-1; j_call: TRBJ1-6; cdr3_aa: CASSLGQAPLHF; cdr3_nt: TGTGCCAGCAGCCTAGGACAGGCCCCCCTCCACTTT
d_call: -; clone_size: many; v_call: TRBV6-5; j_call: TRBJ2-2; cdr3_aa: CASSYGQTGELFF; cdr3_nt: TGTGCCAGCAGTTACGGCCAGACCGGGGAGCTGTTTTTT
d_call: TRBD2; clone_size: -; v_call: TRBV5-4; j_call: TRBJ2-2; cdr3_aa: CASSSGRVREGGTGELFF; cdr3_nt: TGTGCCAGCAGCTCTGGACGGGTGCGGGAGGGCGGCACCGGGGAGCTGTTTTTT
d_call: TRBD2; clone_size: many; v_call: TRBV28; j_call: TRBJ2-7; cdr3_aa: CASSYGRPAGQYF; cdr3_nt: TGTGCCAGCAGTTACGGGAGGCCCGCGGGGCAGTACTTC
d_call: TRBD1; clone_size: many; v_call: TRBV7-3; j_call: TRBJ2-7; cdr3_aa: CASSYRGQGYEQYF; cdr3_nt: TGTGCCAGCAGCTACCGTGGACAGGGCTACGAGCAGTACTTC
d_call: TRBD2; clone_size: many; v_call: TRBV12-3/TRBV12-4; j_call: TRBJ2-2; cdr3_aa: CASRLPLAGEGELFF; cdr3_nt: TGTGCCAGCAGGCTACCGCTAGCGGGAGAAGGGGAGCTGTTTTTT
d_call: -; clone_size: many; v_call: TRBV6-4; j_call: TRBJ2-2; cdr3_aa: CASSVQRNTGELFF; cdr3_nt: TGTGCCAGCAGTGTACAACGGAACACCGGGGAGCTGTTTTTT
d_call: -; clone_size: -; v_call: TRBV3-1; j_call: TRBJ1-1; cdr3_aa: CASSVRQGYTEAFF; cdr3_nt: TGTGCCAGCAGCGTCCGGCAAGGATACACTGAAGCTTTCTTT
d_call: TRBD2; clone_size: many; v_call: TRBV15; j_call: TRBJ2-1; cdr3_aa: CATSNKKTSGDLYEQFF; cdr3_nt: TGTGCCACCAGCAATAAGAAGACTAGCGGTGACCTTTACGAGCAGTTCTTC
d_call: -; clone_size: many; v_call: TRBV28; j_call: TRBJ1-4; cdr3_aa: CASSFITLGAENEKLFF; cdr3_nt: TGTGCCAGCAGCTTCATAACACTCGGGGCCGAAAATGAAAAACTGTTTTTT
d_call: TRBD1; clone_size: many; v_call: TRBV7-9; j_call: TRBJ1-2; cdr3_aa: CASSQVGTAVGYTF; cdr3_nt: TGTGCCAGCAGCCAAGTGGGGACAGCGGTTGGCTACACCTTC
d_call: -; clone_size: -; v_call: TRBV29-1; j_call: TRBJ2-5; cdr3_aa: CSVEGVTGETQYF; cdr3_nt: TGCAGCGTAGAAGGGGTTACCGGGGAGACCCAGTACTTC
d_call: -; clone_size: many; v_call: TRBV9; j_call: TRBJ1-6; cdr3_aa: CASSKQDDGSPLHF; cdr3_nt: TGTGCCAGCAGCAAACAGGACGACGGCTCACCCCTCCACTTT
d_call: TRBD2; clone_size: many; v_call: TRBV6-4; j_call: TRBJ2-3; cdr3_aa: CASSAASGSADTQYF; cdr3_nt: TGTGCCAGCAGTGCCGCTAGCGGGAGCGCAGATACGCAGTATTTT
d_call: -; clone_size: -; v_call: TRBV7-3; j_call: TRBJ2-7; cdr3_aa: CASSLGGPSSEQYF; cdr3_nt: TGTGCCAGCAGCTTAGGGGGTCCCTCCTCCGAGCAGTACTTC
d_call: TRBD2; clone_size: many; v_call: TRBV9; j_call: TRBJ2-3; cdr3_aa: CASSVGLAGTTDTQYF; cdr3_nt: TGTGCCAGCAGCGTAGGGCTAGCGGGAACCACAGATACGCAGTATTTT
d_call: -; clone_size: few; v_call: TRBV21-1; j_call: TRBJ2-6; cdr3_aa: CASTSNRRDSGANVLTF; cdr3_nt: TGTGCCAGCACCTCGAATAGACGGGACTCTGGGGCCAACGTCCTGACTTTC
d_call: -; clone_size: few; v_call: TRBV7-2; j_call: TRBJ1-2; cdr3_aa: CASTPGGAMSYGYTF; cdr3_nt: TGTGCCAGCACCCCCGGTGGGGCTATGTCCTATGGCTACACCTTC
d_call: -; clone_size: many; v_call: TRBV3-1; j_call: TRBJ2-6; cdr3_aa: CASSQVVRRSSGANVLTF; cdr3_nt: TGTGCCAGCAGCCAAGTTGTCAGGCGTAGCTCTGGGGCCAACGTCCTGACTTTC
d_call: -; clone_size: few; v_call: TRBV6-5; j_call: TRBJ2-1; cdr3_aa: CASSYNPRDNEQFF; cdr3_nt: TGTGCCAGCAGTTACAACCCCCGGGACAATGAGCAGTTCTTC
d_call: -; clone_size: medium-sized; v_call: TRBV29-1; j_call: TRBJ1-4; cdr3_aa: CSVRGTGNEKLFF; cdr3_nt: TGCAGCGTCAGAGGGACGGGAAATGAAAAACTGTTTTTT